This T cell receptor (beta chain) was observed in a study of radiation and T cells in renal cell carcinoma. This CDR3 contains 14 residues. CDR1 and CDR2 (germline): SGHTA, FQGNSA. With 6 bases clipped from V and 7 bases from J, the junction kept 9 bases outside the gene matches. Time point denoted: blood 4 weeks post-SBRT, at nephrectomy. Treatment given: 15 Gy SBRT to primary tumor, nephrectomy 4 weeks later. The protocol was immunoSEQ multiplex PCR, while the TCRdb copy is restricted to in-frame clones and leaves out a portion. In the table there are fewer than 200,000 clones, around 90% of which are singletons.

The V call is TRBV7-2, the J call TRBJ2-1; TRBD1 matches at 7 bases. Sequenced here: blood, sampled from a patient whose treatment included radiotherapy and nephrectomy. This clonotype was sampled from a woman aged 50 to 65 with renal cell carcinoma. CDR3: CASSFTGAENEQFF. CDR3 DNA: TGTGCCAGCAGTTTTACAGGGGCCGAGAATGAGCAGTTCTTC. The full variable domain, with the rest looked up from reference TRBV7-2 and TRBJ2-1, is GAGVSQSPSNKVTEKGKDVELRCDPISGHTALYWYRQSLGQGLEFLIYFQGNSAPDKSGLPSDRFSAERTGGSVSTLTIQRTQQEDSAVYLCASSFTGAENEQFFGPGTRLTVL.